A selection of T cell receptor beta chains follows, all from one sample in a study of cytomegalovirus exposure and HLA in healthy donors. TCRdb's table, derived via immunoSEQ multiplex PCR, lists solely in-frame clones and lacks some. The sample lists tens of thousands of clones, approximately 91% occurring once. Material for sequencing was PBMCs. The source is a man aged 30-40 years in good health and CMV-seronegative. CDR3s include the opening cysteine and the closing phenylalanine or tryptophan. Each record gives: D gene, CDR3 length, V gene, J gene, CDR3 DNA, CDR3 protein. A D gene is named only where the DNA matches it firmly.

D gene: TRBD2
CDR3 length: 16
V gene: TRBV7-2
J gene: TRBJ2-7
CDR3 DNA: TGTGCCAGCAGCTTATCGTCTAGCGGGTCCTCCTACGAGCAGTACTTC
CDR3 protein: CASSLSSSGSSYEQYF

D gene: TRBD2
CDR3 length: 15
V gene: TRBV7-2
J gene: TRBJ2-3
CDR3 DNA: TGTGCCGCTGTAACTAGCGGGAGTGGTTGGGATACGCAGTATTTT
CDR3 protein: CAAVTSGSGWDTQYF

D gene: TRBD1
CDR3 length: 14
V gene: TRBV30
J gene: TRBJ1-2
CDR3 DNA: TGTGCCTGGACCCCGGACAGGGTCTTCTTTGGCTACACCTTC
CDR3 protein: CAWTPDRVFFGYTF

D gene: NA
CDR3 length: 17
V gene: TRBV9
J gene: TRBJ1-2
CDR3 DNA: TGTGCCAGCAACGAATATCAAAACAGGGCGCAATCCGATGGCTACACCTTC
CDR3 protein: CASNEYQNRAQSDGYTF

D gene: NA
CDR3 length: 13
V gene: TRBV7-2
J gene: TRBJ1-1
CDR3 DNA: TGTGCCAGCAGCTTAGCGAGGGGGACTGAAGCTTTCTTT
CDR3 protein: CASSLARGTEAFF

D gene: NA
CDR3 length: 14
V gene: TRBV7-9
J gene: TRBJ2-1
CDR3 DNA: TGTGCCAGCAGCTCGTCCCCCGAGGGCAATGAGCAGTTCTTC
CDR3 protein: CASSSSPEGNEQFF

D gene: NA
CDR3 length: 15
V gene: TRBV21-1
J gene: TRBJ1-2
CDR3 DNA: TGTGCCAGCAGCAAGAGACAAGTAAGAGTCTATGGCTACACCTTC
CDR3 protein: CASSKRQVRVYGYTF

D gene: TRBD2
CDR3 length: 17
V gene: TRBV4-2
J gene: TRBJ2-3
CDR3 DNA: TGTGCCAGCAGCCAAGCCGGACTAGCGGGAGTTCCAGATACGCAGTATTTT
CDR3 protein: CASSQAGLAGVPDTQYF

D gene: TRBD1
CDR3 length: 16
V gene: TRBV19
J gene: TRBJ1-2
CDR3 DNA: TGTGCCAGTAGTATCGGACAGGGGGACGGGGGCTATGGCTACACCTTC
CDR3 protein: CASSIGQGDGGYGYTF

D gene: TRBD2
CDR3 length: 15
V gene: TRBV27
J gene: TRBJ2-1
CDR3 DNA: TGTGCCAGCAGTCCCGATAGCGGGAGGGTTAATGAGCAGTTCTTC
CDR3 protein: CASSPDSGRVNEQFF

D gene: TRBD1
CDR3 length: 15
V gene: TRBV28
J gene: TRBJ1-2
CDR3 DNA: TGTGCCAGCAACCCCCCCGGGACAGGGGGGAATGGCTACACCTTC
CDR3 protein: CASNPPGTGGNGYTF

D gene: NA
CDR3 length: 13
V gene: TRBV2
J gene: TRBJ2-7
CDR3 DNA: TGTGCCAGCAGTTTCGGACAGCACTACGAGCAGTACTTC
CDR3 protein: CASSFGQHYEQYF

D gene: TRBD1
CDR3 length: 13
V gene: TRBV7-9
J gene: TRBJ2-5
CDR3 DNA: TGTGCCAGCAGGGAAACAGGGGCGGAGACCCAGTACTTC
CDR3 protein: CASRETGAETQYF

D gene: TRBD1
CDR3 length: 14
V gene: TRBV2
J gene: TRBJ2-3
CDR3 DNA: TGTGCCAGCAGTGACAGGGACAGGGGGAATACGCAGTATTTT
CDR3 protein: CASSDRDRGNTQYF

D gene: TRBD2
CDR3 length: 17
V gene: TRBV28
J gene: TRBJ2-5
CDR3 DNA: TGTGCCAGCAGCCCTCTAGCGGGAGGGCCCACGGAAGAGACCCAGTACTTC
CDR3 protein: CASSPLAGGPTEETQYF

D gene: TRBD1
CDR3 length: 14
V gene: TRBV5-1
J gene: TRBJ2-7
CDR3 DNA: TGCGCCAGCAGCTTCGGGACAGTCAACTACGAGCAGTACTTC
CDR3 protein: CASSFGTVNYEQYF

D gene: NA
CDR3 length: 16
V gene: TRBV7-9
J gene: TRBJ2-4
CDR3 DNA: TGTGCCAGCAGTCACGCGGAATCAAAGTTAATTGACATTCAGTACTTC
CDR3 protein: CASSHAESKLIDIQYF

D gene: NA
CDR3 length: 13
V gene: TRBV9
J gene: TRBJ2-1
CDR3 DNA: TGTGCCAGCAGCGGATTAGCCTACAATGAGCAGTTCTTC
CDR3 protein: CASSGLAYNEQFF

D gene: TRBD2
CDR3 length: 13
V gene: TRBV19
J gene: TRBJ2-1
CDR3 DNA: TGTGCCAGTAGTATGGCGGGGGGTGATGAGCAGTTCTTC
CDR3 protein: CASSMAGGDEQFF

D gene: NA
CDR3 length: 15
V gene: TRBV14
J gene: TRBJ2-7
CDR3 DNA: TGTGCCAGCAGCCAAGATGCAAGCCAAACCTACGAGCAGTACTTC
CDR3 protein: CASSQDASQTYEQYF

D gene: TRBD2
CDR3 length: 15
V gene: TRBV5-4
J gene: TRBJ2-1
CDR3 DNA: TGTGCCAGCAGCTTAGCGGGAACTTACTTCGGTGAGCAGTTCTTC
CDR3 protein: CASSLAGTYFGEQFF

D gene: NA
CDR3 length: 15
V gene: TRBV5-1
J gene: TRBJ2-3
CDR3 DNA: TGCGCCAGCAGCTTGTTAGCACTTGGCCCAGATACGCAGTATTTT
CDR3 protein: CASSLLALGPDTQYF